Presented here are 10 T cell receptor beta chains from one specimen sequenced in a study of blood T cell repertoires in COVID-19. Only in-frame clones appear in the TCRdb table, and some are missing; sequencing was by immunoSEQ multiplex PCR. The repertoire holds fewer than 250,000 clones, with 85% to 90% as singletons. The sample consisted of peripheral blood. Every receptor here comes from a human donor in a cohort sampled during active COVID-19.

V gene TRBV2 combines with J gene TRBJ1-5, with a weak D call TRBD1 (6 bases). Germline V gene lookup returns CDR1 SNHLY and CDR2 FYNNEI. This CDR3 region has 15 residues. V lost 4 bases to trimming and J lost 3 bases, with 13 bases between them. CDR3 DNA sequence: TGTGCCAGCAGTGTAGAGTCAGGGGACAATCAGCCCCAGCATTTT. Its protein is CASSVESGDNQPQHF.

The chain has TRBV6-5 and TRBJ2-7; possible D gene TRBD1, 5 bases. The CDR3 sequence is 13 residues long. Germline-derived CDR1 and CDR2 are MNHEY and SVGAGI. V lost 3 bases to trimming and J lost 7 bases, with 13 bases between them. The CDR3 here is CASSYEPNREQYF. The CDR3 bases are TGTGCCAGCAGTTATGAACCAAACAGGGAGCAGTACTTC.

V is TRBV14 and J is TRBJ2-7, with 12 bases lining up with TRBD2. This CDR3 spans 14 amino acids. Per germline, CDR1 SGHDN and CDR2 FVKESK. After removal of 6 bases from V and 2 bases from J, the junction contained 2 bases not matched to a gene. In DNA, the CDR3 is TGTGCCAGCAGTCTAGCGGGAGGGCCCTACGAGCAGTACTTC. Encoded protein: CASSLAGGPYEQYF.

This clone was recorded once. The chain uses TRBV6-5 and TRBJ2-2; TRBD1 aligns across 7 bases. Germline V gene data show CDR1 as MNHEY and CDR2 as SVGAGI. The CDR3 is 15 residues long. V lost 0 bases to trimming and J lost 6 bases; unmatched junction nucleotides: 4. CDR3 sequence: CASSYSPTGAGELFF. The CDR3, as DNA: TGTGCCAGCAGTTACTCCCCAACAGGGGCCGGGGAGCTGTTTTTT.

The V and J genes are TRBV7-9 and TRBJ2-5; tentatively, D is TRBD2 (5 bases). Trimming left V 1 base short and J 4 bases short, with 7 bases between. Germline V lookup: CDR1 SEHNR, CDR2 FQNEAQ (reference sequence). The CDR3 is made up of 13 amino acids. The CDR3 DNA is TGTGCCAGCAGCTTAGACGGAGGAGAGACCCAGTACTTC. Translated, it gives CASSLDGGETQYF.

The rearrangement joins TRBV30 to TRBJ1-1; D is undetermined. Trimming stripped 3 bases from V and 3 bases from J, with 11 bases between. This CDR3 comprises 13 residues. The germline V gene has CDR1 GTSNPN and CDR2 SVGIG (reference sequence). CDR3 nucleotides: TGTGCCTGGAGCCCGGGCGGGGACACTGAAGCTTTCTTT. It yields the protein CAWSPGGDTEAFF.

The V gene is TRBV5-1, the J gene TRBJ2-1; 7 nucleotides match TRBD2. With 4 bases clipped from V and 6 bases from J, the junction kept 10 bases outside the gene matches. The CDR3 is 15 amino acids. Germline V gene lookup returns CDR1 SGHRS and CDR2 YFSETQ. The CDR3 DNA sequence: TGCGCCAGCAGCCTGCGGCGGGAGAACTTCAATGAGCAGTTCTTC. It is translated as CASSLRRENFNEQFF.

V gene TRBV19 combines with J gene TRBJ2-6; D remains ambiguous. Germline CDR1 and CDR2: LNHDA and SQIVND (reference sequence). V was clipped by 6 bases and J by 0 bases, with 3 bases between them. This CDR3 has 13 amino acids. This CDR3 reads CASSHSGANVLTF. The CDR3 DNA is TGTGCCAGTAGCCACTCTGGGGCCAACGTCCTGACTTTC.

This clone came up a few times. The chain has TRBV14 and TRBJ2-1; TRBD2 matches 7 bases. The germline CDR1 and CDR2 sequences are SGHDN and FVKESK. CDR3 length: 17 amino acids. V dropped 3 bases and J dropped 0; count of bases not matched to a gene: 8. CDR3 DNA sequence: TGTGCCAGCAGCCAGGCTTTCCGGGACTACTCCTACAATGAGCAGTTCTTC. As protein: CASSQAFRDYSYNEQFF.

The J gene is TRBJ2-2, the V gene TRBV6-2 or TRBV6-3; 10 bases line up with TRBD2. This CDR3 contains 17 residues. Germline loops: CDR1 MNHEY, CDR2 SVGEGT. V was pared by 2 bases and J by 6 bases, with 9 bases of the junction left unmatched. The CDR3 reads CASSYEAGGPSPGELFF. The CDR3 region has the DNA TGTGCCAGCAGTTACGAAGCGGGAGGGCCTTCCCCCGGGGAGCTGTTTTTT.